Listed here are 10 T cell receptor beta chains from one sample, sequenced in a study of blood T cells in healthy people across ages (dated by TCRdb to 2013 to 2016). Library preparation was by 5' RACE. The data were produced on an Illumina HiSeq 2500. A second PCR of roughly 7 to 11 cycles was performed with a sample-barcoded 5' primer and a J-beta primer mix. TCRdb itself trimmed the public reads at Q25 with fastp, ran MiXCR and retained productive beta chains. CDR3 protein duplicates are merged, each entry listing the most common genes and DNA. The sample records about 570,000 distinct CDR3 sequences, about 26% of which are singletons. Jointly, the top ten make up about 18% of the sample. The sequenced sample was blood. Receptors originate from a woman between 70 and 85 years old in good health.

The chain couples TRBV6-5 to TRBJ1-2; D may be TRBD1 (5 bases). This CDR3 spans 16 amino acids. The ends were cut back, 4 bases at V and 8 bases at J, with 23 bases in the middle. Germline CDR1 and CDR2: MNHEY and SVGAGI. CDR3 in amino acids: CASSLSENSPWGGYTF. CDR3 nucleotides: TGTGCCAGCAGTTTATCGGAAAATAGCCCCTGGGGGGGCTACACCTTC.

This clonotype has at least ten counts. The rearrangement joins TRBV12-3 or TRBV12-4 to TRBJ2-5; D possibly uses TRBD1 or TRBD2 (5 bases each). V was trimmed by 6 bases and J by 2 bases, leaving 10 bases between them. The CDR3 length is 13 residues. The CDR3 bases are TGTGCCAGCAGCCGGGACCGGCAAGAGACCCAGTACTTC. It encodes CASSRDRQETQYF.

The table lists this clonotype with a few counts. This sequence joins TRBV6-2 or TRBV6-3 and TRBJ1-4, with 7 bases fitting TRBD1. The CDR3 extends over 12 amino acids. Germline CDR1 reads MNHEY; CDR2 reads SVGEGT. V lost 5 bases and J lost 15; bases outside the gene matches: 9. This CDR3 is CASSQRQGKVFF. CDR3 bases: TGTGCCAGCAGTCAAAGACAGGGTAAAGTGTTTTTT.

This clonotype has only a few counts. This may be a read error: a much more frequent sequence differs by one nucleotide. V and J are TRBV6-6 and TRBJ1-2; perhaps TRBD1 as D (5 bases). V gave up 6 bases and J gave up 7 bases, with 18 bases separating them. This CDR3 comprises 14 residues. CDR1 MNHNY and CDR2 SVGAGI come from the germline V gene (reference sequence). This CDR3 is CASSLQGDGCGYTF. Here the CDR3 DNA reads TGTGCCAGCAGCCTACAAGGGGACGGCTGTGGCTACACCTTC.

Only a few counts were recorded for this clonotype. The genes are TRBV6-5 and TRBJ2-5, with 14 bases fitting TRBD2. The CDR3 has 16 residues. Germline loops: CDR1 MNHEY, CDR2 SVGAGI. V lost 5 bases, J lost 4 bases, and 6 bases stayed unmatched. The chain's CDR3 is CASSPGLAGEVETQYF. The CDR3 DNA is TGTGCCAGCAGTCCGGGACTAGCGGGGGAGGTAGAGACCCAGTACTTC.

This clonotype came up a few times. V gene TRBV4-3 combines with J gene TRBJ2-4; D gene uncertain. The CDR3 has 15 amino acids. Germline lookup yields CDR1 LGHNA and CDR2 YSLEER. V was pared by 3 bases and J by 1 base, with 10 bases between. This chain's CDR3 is CASSQKVGAKNIQYF. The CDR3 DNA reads TGCGCCAGCAGCCAGAAAGTCGGGGCCAAAAACATTCAGTACTTC.

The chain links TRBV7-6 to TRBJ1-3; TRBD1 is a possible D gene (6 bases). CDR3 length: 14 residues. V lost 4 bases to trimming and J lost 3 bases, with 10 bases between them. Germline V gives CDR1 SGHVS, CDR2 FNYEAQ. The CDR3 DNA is TGTGCCAGCAGCTCCTCGGACAGTGGAAACACCATATATTTT. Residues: CASSSSDSGNTIYF.

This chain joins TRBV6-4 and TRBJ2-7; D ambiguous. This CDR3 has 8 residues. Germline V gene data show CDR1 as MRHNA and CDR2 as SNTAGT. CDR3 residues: CASSANIV. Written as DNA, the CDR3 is TGTGCCAGCAGTGCCAACATTGTC.

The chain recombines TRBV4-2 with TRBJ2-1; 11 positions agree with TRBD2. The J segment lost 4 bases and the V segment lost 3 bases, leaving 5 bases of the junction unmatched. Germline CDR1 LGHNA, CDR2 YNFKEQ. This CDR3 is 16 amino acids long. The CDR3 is CASSHPTSGEYNEQFF. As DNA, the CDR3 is TGTGCCAGCAGCCATCCGACTAGCGGGGAATACAATGAGCAGTTCTTC.

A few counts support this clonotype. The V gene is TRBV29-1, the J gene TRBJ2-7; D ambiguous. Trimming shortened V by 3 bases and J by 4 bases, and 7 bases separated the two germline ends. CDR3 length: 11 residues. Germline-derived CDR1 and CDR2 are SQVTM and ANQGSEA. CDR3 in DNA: TGCAGCGTTGATGGCGGTTACGAGCAGTACTTC. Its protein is CSVDGGYEQYF.